These 29 T cell receptor beta chains originate from one sample sequenced in a study of CD8 T cells in Susac syndrome. After extraction with the RNeasy kit, roughly 0.5 to 1 ug of the RNA was reverse transcribed using random hexamers. TCRdb reprocessed the immunoSEQ multiplex PCR reads with MiXCR, giving one entry per CDR3 protein. This table has 150,000 or so distinct CDR3 sequences, over 90% appearing once. The sample comprised CD4+ T cells from PBMCs. The receptors originated from a human donor with Susac syndrome.

This clonotype appeared once. The V call is TRBV18, the J call TRBJ2-7; D unclear. Germline CDR1 KGHSH, CDR2 LQKENI. V lost 3 bases and J 9 bases, leaving 12 bases between the germline ends. The CDR3 runs 12 residues. For the CDR3, the DNA is TGTGCCAGCTCACCGGTTGGCATCACGCAGTACTTC. This gives the protein CASSPVGITQYF.

CDR3 sequence reads: CASSPLLAGGDEQFF. CDR3 bases: TGTGCCAGCAGCCCCTTACTAGCGGGGGGAGATGAGCAGTTCTTC. The chain joins TRBV6-4 to TRBJ2-1; 12 nucleotides align to TRBD2. From germline, CDR1 is MRHNA and CDR2 SNTAGT. Trimming at V came to 6 bases and at J to 8 bases, leaving 8 bases not matched to a gene. The CDR3 is 15 residues long.

The J gene is TRBJ1-2, the V gene TRBV12-3 or TRBV12-4, with no clear D. V was cut by 10 bases and J by 2 bases, with 8 bases left in between. The CDR3 covers 11 residues. The CDR3 nucleotides are TGTGCCACCACAGTCAACTATGGCTACACCTTC. This codes for CATTVNYGYTF.

The V call is TRBV14, the J call TRBJ2-7, with TRBD2 identical over 11 bases. J lost 3 bases, V lost 5 bases, and 12 bases had no gene match. The CDR3 is 17 amino acids. Germline CDR1 and CDR2: SGHDN and FVKESK. The CDR3 DNA sequence: TGTGCCAGCAGCGCACTAGCGGGAGAACGTGTGGGCTACGAGCAGTACTTC. It translates to CASSALAGERVGYEQYF.

This rearrangement joins TRBV30 to TRBJ1-5; D remains ambiguous. The CDR3 totals 13 residues. Germline V CDR1 and CDR2: GTSNPN, SVGIG (reference sequence). Trimming pared 3 bases from V and 9 bases from J, leaving 15 bases between. The CDR3 nucleotides read TGTGCCTGGAGCCAGAACCCGGCAGGGCCCCAGCATTTT. Protein: CAWSQNPAGPQHF.

V usage is TRBV15 and J usage is TRBJ2-3; perhaps TRBD1 as D (6 bases). With 4 bases removed from V and 4 bases from J, the gap between germline ends came to 6 bases. The V gene's germline CDR1 is LNHNV and CDR2 YYDKDF (reference sequence). The CDR3 is 12 residues long. The CDR3 DNA sequence: TGTGCCACCAGCAAGGGGGCAGATACGCAGTATTTT. This gives the protein CATSKGADTQYF.

J is TRBJ1-6 and V is TRBV20-1; 7 bases are shared with TRBD1. The V gene's germline CDR1 is DFQATT and CDR2 SNEGSKA (reference sequence). V trimming: 7 bases; J trimming: 7 bases; junction bases outside the gene matches: 7. The CDR3 extends over 13 amino acids. The CDR3 sequence: CSVQGGGNSPLHF. CDR3 DNA: TGCAGTGTCCAGGGAGGGGGCAATTCACCCCTCCACTTT.

This sequence joins TRBV20-1 and TRBJ1-2, with TRBD1 matching over 10 bases. The CDR3 is made up of 14 amino acids. J was trimmed by 6 bases and V by 4 bases; bases with no gene match: 8. Looked up from germline, CDR1 is DFQATT and CDR2 is SNEGSKA (reference sequence). The CDR3 nucleotides are TGCAGTGCTACTGGACAGGGGGTTGTTAATGGCTACACCTTC. Residues: CSATGQGVVNGYTF.

This chain uses TRBV12-3 or TRBV12-4 with TRBJ1-1, with D possibly matching TRBD1 (5 bases). The CDR3 covers 12 residues. Trimming took off 2 bases at V and 9 bases at J, with 10 bases between the two ends. The CDR3 protein is CASSLTSGQAFF. Written as DNA, the CDR3 is TGTGCCAGCAGTTTAACGTCAGGGCAAGCTTTCTTT.

This chain joins TRBV18 and TRBJ1-3; D call uncertain. The germline V gene encodes CDR1 KGHSH and CDR2 LQKENI. V was clipped by 0 bases and J by 4 bases, with 10 bases between them. This CDR3 has 15 residues. The CDR3 loop is CASSPPGGPGNTIYF. The CDR3 DNA follows: TGTGCCAGCTCACCACCTGGCGGACCGGGAAACACCATATATTTT.

A single count supports this clonotype. This chain joins TRBV7-2 and TRBJ2-5; D is unclear. The CDR3 is 15 residues long. The V and J ends lost 0 bases and 1 base respectively, with 9 bases between them. Germline V lookup: CDR1 SGHTA, CDR2 FQGNSA. DNA for the CDR3: TGTGCCAGCAGCTTAGCCGGACCGGCCCAAGAGACCCAGTACTTC. Amino acids: CASSLAGPAQETQYF.

This clonotype occurred once. The V gene is TRBV20-1, the J gene TRBJ2-3; 7 bases match TRBD2. The junction had 6 bases not matched to a gene; V was cut back by 3 bases and J by 3 bases. Germline V gene lookup returns CDR1 DFQATT and CDR2 SNEGSKA (reference sequence). This CDR3 region has 14 residues. The CDR3 loop reads CSARDSSGTDTQYF. The CDR3, as DNA: TGCAGTGCTAGGGATTCTAGCGGTACAGATACGCAGTATTTT.

V and J are TRBV20-1 and TRBJ2-7, with a tentative D call TRBD2 (6 bases). The CDR3 loop spans 13 amino acids. Trimming left V 6 bases short and J 2 bases short, with 14 bases between. CDR1 and CDR2 from the germline V gene are DFQATT and SNEGSKA (reference sequence). CDR3 in DNA: TGCAGTGCCTCAGGGCGGGGAGCCTACGAGCAGTACTTC. Translating it yields CSASGRGAYEQYF.

J is TRBJ2-5 and V is TRBV30; possible D gene TRBD1, 6 bases. This CDR3 spans 13 amino acids. The germline V gene encodes CDR1 GTSNPN and CDR2 SVGIG (reference sequence). Trimming left V 7 bases short and J 1 base short, with 13 bases between. The CDR3 is CASLQGIQETQYF. In DNA, the CDR3 is TGTGCCTCCCTCCAGGGGATCCAAGAGACCCAGTACTTC.

The chain is built from TRBV7-2 and TRBJ2-7, with unresolved D. V shed 4 bases and J shed 5 bases, with 15 bases lying between them. Germline CDR1 SGHTA, CDR2 FQGNSA. This CDR3 is 14 amino acids long. The CDR3 nucleotides read TGTGCCAGCAGCTCGGAACCAGCTCGGAACGAGCAGTACTTC. It encodes CASSSEPARNEQYF.

This chain's CDR3 is CSAIFRYQETQYF. For the CDR3, the DNA is TGCAGTGCTATCTTCAGGTACCAAGAGACCCAGTACTTC. V gene TRBV20-1 combines with J gene TRBJ2-5; D is unresolved. Germline V gene lookup returns CDR1 DFQATT and CDR2 SNEGSKA (reference sequence). Trimming pared 4 bases from V and 0 bases from J, leaving 9 bases between. The CDR3 has 13 residues.

The genes are TRBV28 and TRBJ2-3; 9 positions match TRBD1. Germline V gene lookup returns CDR1 MDHEN and CDR2 SYDVKM. V lost 5 bases and J lost 8; bases outside the gene matches: 11. This CDR3 spans 15 amino acids. DNA for the CDR3: TGTGCCAGCAGTGTACAGGGGGCCTGGTGGGGTACGCAGTATTTT. Translating gives CASSVQGAWWGTQYF.

This clonotype was recorded once. V usage is TRBV20-1 and J usage is TRBJ2-1; 7 bases line up with TRBD2. J gave up 9 bases and V 1 base, and 3 bases lay outside the gene matches. The CDR3 has 12 amino acids. CDR1 and CDR2 (germline): DFQATT, SNEGSKA (reference sequence). CDR3 in amino acids: CSARAGGSEQFF. CDR3 DNA sequence: TGCAGTGCTAGAGCGGGAGGAAGTGAGCAGTTCTTC.

J is TRBJ2-7 and V is TRBV7-2, with TRBD2 identical over 9 bases. The ends lost 0 bases at V and 2 bases at J; junction bases unmatched: 11. Germline lookup yields CDR1 SGHTA and CDR2 FQGNSA. The CDR3 runs to 18 residues. Here the CDR3 reads CASSLAHSGGFFAYEQYF. In nucleotides, the CDR3 is TGTGCCAGCAGCTTAGCCCATAGCGGGGGATTCTTTGCCTACGAGCAGTACTTC.

The CDR3 DNA reads as TGCGCCAGCGGCGACAGAAACACTGAAGCTTTCTTT. It encodes CASGDRNTEAFF. V is TRBV4-3 and J is TRBJ1-1; D perhaps matches TRBD1 (5 bases). The CDR3 runs to 12 residues. From germline, CDR1 is LGHNA and CDR2 YSLEER. V dropped 8 bases and J dropped 2 bases, with 9 bases sitting between them.

The rearrangement joins TRBV30 to TRBJ1-1, with D uncertain. The CDR3 loop spans 11 amino acids. CDR1 GTSNPN and CDR2 SVGIG come from the germline V gene (reference sequence). The ends were cut back, 2 bases at V and 7 bases at J, with 8 bases in the middle. In nucleotides, the CDR3 is TGTGCCTGGAGTAGTAGGCTTGAAGCTTTCTTT. Encoded protein: CAWSSRLEAFF.

This clonotype has only one observation. The J gene is TRBJ2-3, the V gene TRBV20-1; D call uncertain. The CDR3 covers 11 residues. Germline assignment: CDR1 DFQATT and CDR2 SNEGSKA (reference sequence). V was pared by 6 bases and J by 3 bases, with 7 bases between. The CDR3 DNA follows: TGCAGTGCCATTTCAACAGATACGCAGTATTTT. Amino acid sequence: CSAISTDTQYF.

This rearrangement joins TRBV20-1 to TRBJ1-2; no clear D gene. This CDR3 contains 13 residues. Germline CDR1 is DFQATT and CDR2 is SNEGSKA (reference sequence). Trimming left V 5 bases short and J 0 bases short, with 10 bases between. DNA of the CDR3: TGCAGTGCTTTCAGCAGTACTAACTATGGCTACACCTTC. This sequence encodes CSAFSSTNYGYTF.

The chain links TRBV7-8 to TRBJ2-3, with D unclear. Trimming removed 11 bases from V and 0 bases from J, with 6 bases in between. Germline CDR1 and CDR2: SGHVS and FQNEAQ. The CDR3 has 11 amino acids. For the CDR3, the DNA is TGTGCCGCCGAGAGCACAGATACGCAGTATTTT. Translating it yields CAAESTDTQYF.

The J gene is TRBJ1-1, the V gene TRBV4-1; D gene ambiguous. The CDR3 totals 16 residues. V was shortened by 0 bases and J by 4 bases, with 15 bases between the two germline ends. Germline V gene lookup returns CDR1 MGHRA and CDR2 YSYEKL. The CDR3: CASSQETLGISTEAFF. DNA for the CDR3: TGCGCCAGCAGCCAAGAGACGCTGGGAATCTCCACTGAAGCTTTCTTT.

This clonotype appeared a single time. This chain joins TRBV5-1 and TRBJ2-7; a possible D gene is TRBD2 (5 bases). V lost 4 bases and J lost 4, with 21 bases in between. The CDR3 covers 16 residues. Germline V CDR1 and CDR2: SGHRS, YFSETQ. CDR3 nucleotide sequence: TGCGCCAGCAGCGACGGGGTCATCGGGCAGACGTACGAGCAGTACTTC. Its translation is CASSDGVIGQTYEQYF.

The J gene is TRBJ1-2, the V gene TRBV30, with D uncertain. CDR3 length: 13 residues. The germline gives CDR1 GTSNPN, CDR2 SVGIG (reference sequence). V was shortened by 4 bases and J by 2 bases, with 11 bases between the two germline ends. The CDR3 region has the DNA TGTGCCTGGACAGCGGGCTTCAACTATGGCTACACCTTC. This gives the protein CAWTAGFNYGYTF.

This chain uses TRBV29-1 with TRBJ1-1, with D uncertain. The length of the CDR3 is 14 residues. Germline V lookup: CDR1 SQVTM, CDR2 ANQGSEA. V gave up 7 bases and J gave up 4 bases, with 19 bases separating them. The CDR3 nucleotides are TGCAGCGCTACCGGGGAGGGCCAAATCACTGAAGCTTTCTTT. The encoded protein is CSATGEGQITEAFF.

This chain links TRBV15 with TRBJ2-7; D is unclear. The CDR3 consists of 13 residues. V was clipped by 0 bases and J by 3 bases, with 6 bases between them. The germline gives CDR1 LNHNV, CDR2 YYDKDF (reference sequence). The CDR3 region is CATSREIYYEQYF. CDR3 nucleotide sequence: TGTGCCACCAGCAGAGAGATATACTACGAGCAGTACTTC.